This is a list of T cell receptor beta chains from one sample in a study of cytomegalovirus exposure and HLA in healthy donors. The data were produced by immunoSEQ multiplex PCR, yet TCRdb's version contains in-frame clones alone and is incomplete. The sample includes some 150,000 clones, more than 80% of them seen just once. Sample: PBMCs. The source of these receptors is a woman aged 25 to 39 in good health and CMV-seropositive. The CDR3 runs from the conserved cysteine through the conserved F or W. A D gene is named only where the DNA matches it firmly. The size field is filled for only some rows; it gives once, few, many or a size class.

d_call | clone_size | j_call | v_call | cdr3_nt | cdr3_aa
TRBD1 | - | TRBJ1-2 | TRBV7-2 | TGTGCCAGCAGCCGGGGGCGCTGGGACAGCAACTATGGCTACACCTTC | CASSRGRWDSNYGYTF
TRBD1 | - | TRBJ1-1 | TRBV19 | TGTGCCAGTAGTCTCGGGACAGGGGTATACGCTAACACTGAAGCTTTCTTT | CASSLGTGVYANTEAFF
- | - | TRBJ2-5 | TRBV5-6 | TGTGCCAGCAGCTTGTGGCCGTCCTCCCGGGAAGAGACCCAGTACTTC | CASSLWPSSREETQYF
TRBD1 | - | TRBJ2-5 | TRBV5-4 | TGTGCCAGCAGCTTGGGACAGGGGGCTGCGGAGACCCAGTACTTC | CASSLGQGAAETQYF
TRBD1 | - | TRBJ1-6 | TRBV2 | TGTGCCTCGGGGACAGAATTTAATTCACCCCTCCACTTT | CASGTEFNSPLHF
TRBD2 | once | TRBJ2-5 | TRBV11-2 | TGTGCCAGCAGCCGTGGGAGGGGAGCAGAGAGGACCCAGTACTTC | CASSRGRGAERTQYF
- | - | TRBJ2-7 | TRBV7-9 | TGTTCCAGCAGCAAAGGGCCGGGCCAGGGAATGTCCTACGAGCAGTACTTC | CSSSKGPGQGMSYEQYF
TRBD1 | - | TRBJ2-1 | TRBV10-2 | TGCGCCAGCAGTGGGGTAGGCAGGGGGCAGTACAATGAGCAGTTCTTC | CASSGVGRGQYNEQFF
- | - | TRBJ1-5 | TRBV7-8 | TGTGCCAGCAGCTACGCAGGGGATCAGCCCCAGCATTTT | CASSYAGDQPQHF
TRBD1 | - | TRBJ2-5 | TRBV27 | TGTGCCAGCAGTTTATGGGGGACAGGGAATCCCCAGTACTTC | CASSLWGTGNPQYF
- | - | TRBJ2-7 | TRBV19 | TGTGCCAGTAGTATTTCCGGACAGACCTACGAGCAGTACTTC | CASSISGQTYEQYF
TRBD1 | - | TRBJ2-7 | TRBV27 | TGTGCCAGCAGTAACAGACAGGGGGCGGGGGAGCAGTACTTC | CASSNRQGAGEQYF
- | - | TRBJ1-4 | TRBV9 | TGTGCCAGCAGCGTGGGAGCTGCTAATGAAAAACTGTTTTTT | CASSVGAANEKLFF
- | - | TRBJ1-5 | TRBV7-8 | TGTGCCAGCAGCTTGGACGGGGCCCAGCATTTT | CASSLDGAQHF
- | - | TRBJ1-5 | TRBV5-8 | TGTGCCAGCCTCGACTTTCGGGAGTATAGCAATCAGCCCCAGCATTTT | CASLDFREYSNQPQHF
- | - | TRBJ1-5 | TRBV19 | TGTGCCAGTAGTAAGGGGTTGCGTGGCAATCAGCCCCAGCATTTT | CASSKGLRGNQPQHF
- | once | TRBJ2-3 | TRBV9 | TGTGCCAGCAGTCCCGGTCCATGGTTTGAAGATACGCAGTATTTT | CASSPGPWFEDTQYF
TRBD1 | - | TRBJ1-2 | TRBV6-6 | TGTGCCAGCAGGAGGGGACAGAACTATGGCTACACCTTC | CASRRGQNYGYTF
- | once | TRBJ1-5 | TRBV21-1 | TGTGCCAGCAGCACCCAAATCCCTAAGCCAGAGACATCCGGGACAGGGGGCAATCAGCCCCAGCATTTT | CASSTQIPKPETSGTGGNQPQHF
TRBD2 | - | TRBJ2-2 | TRBV7-2 | TGTGCCAGCAGCCGACCTGGACTAGTAAGCGGGGGATACACCGGGGAGCTGTTTTTT | CASSRPGLVSGGYTGELFF
- | - | TRBJ1-3 | TRBV7-2 | TGTGCCAGCAGCCATGGGGACTTACGCTCTGGAAACACCATATATTTT | CASSHGDLRSGNTIYF
- | - | TRBJ2-7 | TRBV7-2 | TGTGCCAGCAGCTCCCGTGGAGGGCGAACCTACGAGCAGTACTTC | CASSSRGGRTYEQYF
- | - | TRBJ1-1 | TRBV9 | TGTGCCAGCAGCGTGATAATGGGGGGAAGCACTGAAGCTTTCTTT | CASSVIMGGSTEAFF
- | once | TRBJ1-5 | TRBV30 | TGTGCCTGGAGTCCCCAGGAGGATCAGCCCCAGCATTTT | CAWSPQEDQPQHF
- | - | TRBJ1-6 | TRBV7-9 | TGTGCCAGCACCCGTCCTGATTCACCCCTCCACTTT | CASTRPDSPLHF
- | - | TRBJ1-1 | TRBV5-4 | TGTGCCAGCAGCTTGGGGGGGCGCTTGGGGACTGAAGCTTTCTTT | CASSLGGRLGTEAFF
- | - | TRBJ2-7 | TRBV6-1 | TGTGCCAGCAGGGAGGGCTATCTCGACGAGCAGTACTTC | CASREGYLDEQYF
TRBD1 | - | TRBJ1-2 | TRBV18 | TGTGCCAGCTCACCTCTTACAGGGGTTGGTGGCTACACCTTC | CASSPLTGVGGYTF
- | - | TRBJ2-3 | TRBV7-2 | TGTGCCAGCAGCTTATACGGGGATACGCAGTATTTT | CASSLYGDTQYF
- | - | TRBJ1-1 | TRBV6-4 | TGTGCCAGCAGACTGGGACACCGGATGAACACTGAAGCTTTCTTT | CASRLGHRMNTEAFF
TRBD1 | few | TRBJ1-2 | TRBV6-5 | TGTGCCAGCAGTTGGACAGGCTATGGCTACACCTTC | CASSWTGYGYTF
- | - | TRBJ2-5 | TRBV4-1 | TGCGCCAGCAGCCTCGGGGTTCAAGAGACCCAGTACTTC | CASSLGVQETQYF
- | few | TRBJ2-7 | TRBV6-5 | TGTGCCAGCAGTTCGTACAGGAACTACGAGCAGTACTTC | CASSSYRNYEQYF
TRBD1 | - | TRBJ2-5 | TRBV11-2 | TGTGCCAGCACTAATACAGCGGCCAGGGGGACGAGGAAGACCCAGTACTTC | CASTNTAARGTRKTQYF
- | once | TRBJ1-1 | TRBV5-4 | TGTGCCAGCAGCTTGAAGGAGATGAACACTGAAGCTTTCTTT | CASSLKEMNTEAFF
TRBD1 | - | TRBJ2-3 | TRBV4-3 | TGCGCCAGCAGCCAATGGATTGGAGACAGGGGGGGCGGGAGTGATACGCAGTATTTT | CASSQWIGDRGGGSDTQYF
TRBD2 | - | TRBJ2-1 | TRBV29-1 | TGCAGCGTTACCGGGACTAGAGTGACCAATGAGCAGTTCTTC | CSVTGTRVTNEQFF
TRBD2 | once | TRBJ2-5 | TRBV9 | TGTGCCAGCAGCCCCCGAGGACTAGCCCTACAAGAGACCCAGTACTTC | CASSPRGLALQETQYF
TRBD1 | few | TRBJ1-5 | TRBV28 | TGTGCCAGCAGTTTGCCCGGACAGGGCGACAATCAGCCCCAGCATTTT | CASSLPGQGDNQPQHF
- | few | TRBJ1-1 | TRBV7-6 | TGTGCCAGCAGCTTACTCGGCAGGGCCACTGAAGCTTTCTTT | CASSLLGRATEAFF
- | - | TRBJ2-7 | TRBV18 | TGTGCCAGCTCACCATCGATGAGGGTCGGCTCCTACGAGCAGTACTTC | CASSPSMRVGSYEQYF
TRBD2 | - | TRBJ2-2 | TRBV30 | TGTGCCTGGAGCTTATCGGGGGGTGTATACACCGGGGAGCTGTTTTTT | CAWSLSGGVYTGELFF
- | - | TRBJ1-1 | TRBV6-5 | TGTGCCAGCAGAAAAACTGGCGGCGGCACTGAAGCTTTCTTT | CASRKTGGGTEAFF
- | - | TRBJ2-7 | TRBV5-6 | TGTGCCAGCAGCTTGGAACAGCCCTACGAGCAGTACTTC | CASSLEQPYEQYF
TRBD1 | once | TRBJ2-5 | TRBV18 | TGTGCCAGCCCAGGAAGGACAGGACAAGAGACCCAGTACTTC | CASPGRTGQETQYF